The rows below give T cell receptor beta chains drawn from one sample of a study of CD8 T cells in Susac syndrome. TCRdb processed the immunoSEQ multiplex PCR reads anew with MiXCR; each CDR3 protein has one entry. The sample shows approximately 180,000 distinct CDR3 sequences, about 93% of them seen only once. Specimen: CD4+ T cells from PBMCs. Receptor source: a human donor with multiple sclerosis. The CDR3 runs from the conserved cysteine through the conserved F or W. Each record gives: clone size, J gene, V gene, D gene, CDR3 DNA, CDR3 protein. The D gene is left open where the match is weak. Clone size appears in some rows only: once, few, many, or a class for an expanded clone.

>.|TRBJ2-7|TRBV20-1|.
TGCAGTGCGACACCCCAGGGTTACGAGCAGTACTTC
CSATPQGYEQYF
>.|TRBJ1-3|TRBV7-2|.
TGTGCCAGCAGTTCCGGGGCTTTGAGGGGAAACACCATATATTTT
CASSSGALRGNTIYF
>once|TRBJ1-1|TRBV6-5|TRBD1
TGTGCCAGCAGGGGGACCGGACAGGGAAGGACTGAAGCTTTCTTT
CASRGTGQGRTEAFF
>.|TRBJ2-3|TRBV20-1|TRBD2
TGCAGTGCTAGCCTACGGGAGGGGAAGCCGCCGGGCCCACCCACAGATACGCAGTATTTT
CSASLREGKPPGPPTDTQYF
>.|TRBJ2-7|TRBV11-2|.
TGTGCCAGCAGCTTAGGTGCCGGGACACCGGAGGAGCAGTACTTC
CASSLGAGTPEEQYF
>once|TRBJ2-6|TRBV27|.
TGTGCCAGCAGTGGATGGGGCTCTGGGGCCAACGTCCTGACTTTC
CASSGWGSGANVLTF
>.|TRBJ2-5|TRBV19|.
TGTGCCAGTAGTACTAGCAGAGAGACCCAGTACTTC
CASSTSRETQYF
>once|TRBJ2-3|TRBV7-2|TRBD2
TGTGCCAGCAGCGGGCCGGGAGGTCGGAGAAAAGGAGATACGCAGTATTTT
CASSGPGGRRKGDTQYF
>.|TRBJ2-5|TRBV9|.
TGTGCCAGCAGCGTAAGTCCGGAAGAGACCCAGTACTTC
CASSVSPEETQYF
>.|TRBJ2-7|TRBV28|.
TGTGCCAGCGCGGAGGGCACAACCACCTACGAGCAGTACTTC
CASAEGTTTYEQYF
>.|TRBJ2-5|TRBV9|.
TGTGCCAGCAGCGTGGCGGCAGGTCAAGGGGAGACCCAGTACTTC
CASSVAAGQGETQYF
>once|TRBJ2-2|TRBV18|.
TGTGCCAGCTCACCAAGGGAGGAGCTGTTTTTT
CASSPREELFF
>.|TRBJ2-4|TRBV28|TRBD2
TGTGCCAGCAGTCGGACTAGCGGGAGGGCCAAAAACATTCAGTACTTC
CASSRTSGRAKNIQYF
>.|TRBJ2-7|TRBV2|.
TGTGCCAGCAAGGGCGGGACCACTTACGAGCAGTACTTC
CASKGGTTYEQYF
>.|TRBJ1-2|TRBV2|.
.
CASSTSGYGYTF
>.|TRBJ2-5|TRBV5-4|TRBD2
TGTGCCAGCAGCTTTAGCGGGAGTCCCCAGGAGACCCAGTACTTC
CASSFSGSPQETQYF
>.|TRBJ1-2|TRBV24-1|.
TGTGCCACCTCGGGTTCGGGAGGCTACACCTTC
CATSGSGGYTF
>.|TRBJ2-3|TRBV29-1|.
TGCAGCGTTGTTAGGGGGGGAACCACAGATACGCAGTATTTT
CSVVRGGTTDTQYF
>few|TRBJ2-5|TRBV6-1|TRBD2
TGTGCCAGCAGAGGACTAGCGGCACAAGAGACCCAGTACTTC
CASRGLAAQETQYF
>.|TRBJ2-6|TRBV9|TRBD2
TGTGCCAGCAGCGTCGGGGGGAACGGGGCCAACGTCCTGACTTTC
CASSVGGNGANVLTF
>.|TRBJ2-5|TRBV15|.
TGTGCCACCAGCAGAGATCCGGGGGAGACCCAGTACTTC
CATSRDPGETQYF
>.|TRBJ1-6|TRBV7-9|.
TGTGCCAGCAGCTTCCAGCCAGTCGGGGGGTCACCCCTCCACTTT
CASSFQPVGGSPLHF
>.|TRBJ1-6|TRBV6-5|.
TGTGCCAGCAGCGAGCTTAATTCACCCCTCCACTTT
CASSELNSPLHF
>.|TRBJ2-2|TRBV13|.
TGTGCCAGCAGCCGCACCGGGCTGTGGAAGGACACCGGGGAGCTGTTTTTT
CASSRTGLWKDTGELFF
>.|TRBJ1-2|TRBV20-1|.
TGCAGTGCTAGAGATCGATGGAGGGGGGGCTACACCTTC
CSARDRWRGGYTF
>.|TRBJ2-1|TRBV30|.
TGTGCCTGGGGGGCCCCGGACAGCTCCTACAATGAGCAGTTCTTC
CAWGAPDSSYNEQFF
>.|TRBJ1-1|TRBV6-2/TRBV6-3|.
TGTGCCAGCGTCAGCCCGGGGAGGAACACTGAAGCTTTCTTT
CASVSPGRNTEAFF
>.|TRBJ1-5|TRBV6-1|.
TGTGCCAGCAGTGACAGCTATAGCAATCAGCCCCAGCATTTT
CASSDSYSNQPQHF
>once|TRBJ1-5|TRBV7-9|.
TGTGCCAGCAGCTTAGAAGGCGGGTCTAGTCAGCCCCAGCATTTT
CASSLEGGSSQPQHF
>few|TRBJ2-5|TRBV24-1|.
TGTGCCACCAGTGATCCGAGTCGGGTGGGGGGGGCTGGAGAGACCCAGTACTTC
CATSDPSRVGGAGETQYF
>.|TRBJ2-3|TRBV6-1|.
TGTGCCAGCAGTGACAGAGGCAAGGGCACAGATACGCAGTATTTT
CASSDRGKGTDTQYF
>once|TRBJ1-2|TRBV19|TRBD1
TGTGCCAGTAGTACCCAAGGGGGCGTCTATGGCTACACCTTC
CASSTQGGVYGYTF
>.|TRBJ1-4|TRBV30|.
TGTGCCTGGAGTCCTGACAGCTTATTAAATGAAAAACTGTTTTTT
CAWSPDSLLNEKLFF